This T cell receptor (beta chain) was captured by sequencing in a study of blood T cell repertoires in COVID-19. The method was immunoSEQ multiplex PCR; TCRdb's version includes in-frame clones alone and lacks a portion of them. This table has about 480,000 clones, around 89% appearing once. This CDR3 is built from 17 residues. Germline-derived CDR1 and CDR2 are SEHNR and FQNEAQ (reference sequence). With V trimmed by 3 bases and J by 1 base, 5 bases remained unmatched. This chain uses TRBV7-9 with TRBJ2-1; TRBD2 matches at 11 bases. Sequenced sample: PBMCs or T cells enriched from blood (not recorded which). The receptor was isolated from a woman in her thirties or forties who had recovered from COVID-19. The CDR3 loop is CASSFYTSGGSYNEQFF. The CDR3 region has the DNA TGTGCCAGCAGCTTCTACACTAGCGGGGGTTCCTACAATGAGCAGTTCTTC.